This entry lists 22 T cell receptor beta chains sequenced from one sample in a study of CD8+ T cells in alopecia areata. RNA, once extracted, was reverse transcribed into cDNA for use as the sequencing template. Clones were read by immunoSEQ multiplex PCR, and TCRdb kept only the in-frame ones, dropping some. Here the sample spans hundreds of thousands of clones, more than 30% being singletons. Treatment specified: oral pan-JAK inhibitor, 5-10 mg twice daily. Sequencing was performed on CD4+ T cells sorted from blood, taken between weeks 30 and 35, from a patient treated with tofacitinib. The origin of the receptors is a human donor with alopecia areata.

J is TRBJ2-7 and V is TRBV30; 9 positions agree with TRBD2. The CDR3 totals 16 residues. CDR1 is GTSNPN and CDR2 is SVGIG in the germline V gene (reference sequence). The V and J ends lost 0 bases and 2 bases, in that order; junction bases with no gene match: 8. CDR3 coding DNA: TGTGCCTGGAGTGTAGCGGGGGGACCCGCTCCCTACGAGCAGTACTTC. Encoded protein: CAWSVAGGPAPYEQYF.

The CDR3 nucleotides read TGTGCCAGCAGTGGGCAGTCGAACACTGAAGCTTTCTTT. This codes for CASSGQSNTEAFF. The chain combines TRBV6-1 with TRBJ1-1; D gene unclear. The CDR3 sequence is 13 residues long. Trimming pared 4 bases from V and 1 base from J, leaving 7 bases between. CDR1 and CDR2 from the germline V gene are MNHNS and SASEGT.

V usage is TRBV19 and J usage is TRBJ1-1; 11 positions agree with TRBD1. CDR3 length equals 14 residues. Germline trimming cut 2 bases from V and 6 bases from J; bases unmatched to any gene: 2. Germline assignment: CDR1 LNHDA and CDR2 SQIVND (reference sequence). In DNA, the CDR3 is TGTGCCAGTAGTATACGGGGACAGGGGGCTGAAGCTTTCTTT. It yields the protein CASSIRGQGAEAFF.

This sequence joins TRBV6-5 and TRBJ2-7, with a possible D match to TRBD1 (6 bases). This CDR3 spans 14 amino acids. V was cut by 8 bases and J by 2 bases, with 16 bases left in between. Germline V gene data show CDR1 as MNHEY and CDR2 as SVGAGI. The CDR3 spells CASSRQAIAYEQYF. The CDR3 DNA is TGTGCCAGCTCGCGACAGGCAATAGCCTACGAGCAGTACTTC.

This chain joins TRBV30 and TRBJ2-3, with D possibly matching TRBD2 (6 bases). V lost 5 bases, J lost 2 bases, and 17 bases lay in between. The CDR3 runs to 15 residues. From germline, CDR1 is GTSNPN and CDR2 SVGIG (reference sequence). The CDR3 DNA sequence: TGTGCCTGGGGGGAACCGGGACTTACCACAGATACGCAGTATTTT. As protein: CAWGEPGLTTDTQYF.

This chain uses TRBV29-1 with TRBJ1-5; D remains ambiguous. Germline V gives CDR1 SQVTM, CDR2 ANQGSEA. The CDR3 spans 14 residues. Trimming stripped 4 bases from V and 0 bases from J, with 10 bases between. CDR3 bases: TGCAGCGTTGGGTCGCTGAATAGCAATCAGCCCCAGCATTTT. This gives the protein CSVGSLNSNQPQHF.

The chain couples TRBV29-1 to TRBJ1-1; TRBD1 is a possible D gene (6 bases). Trimming left V 6 bases short and J 8 bases short, with 16 bases between. The CDR3 consists of 12 residues. Germline-derived CDR1 and CDR2 are SQVTM and ANQGSEA. The CDR3 is CSVRGGPIEAFF. As DNA, the CDR3 is TGCAGCGTCCGGGGGGGCCCCATCGAAGCTTTCTTT. The full variable domain, in which reference TRBV29-1 and TRBJ1-1 provide the parts outside the CDR3, is SAVISQKPSRDICQRGTSLTIQCQVDSQVTMMFWYRQQPGQSLTLIATANQGSEATYESGFVIDKFPISRPNLTFSTLTVSNMSPEDSSIYLCSVRGGPIEAFFGQGTRLTVV.

This clone has only a few counts. The chain employs TRBV9 and TRBJ2-5; 7 nucleotides line up with TRBD1. The germline CDR1 and CDR2 sequences are SGDLS and YYNGEE. Trimming took 4 bases from V and 1 from J; bases not matched to a gene: 7. The CDR3 totals 15 residues. The CDR3 protein is CASSPSGQPQETQYF. The CDR3 DNA follows: TGTGCCAGCAGCCCATCGGGACAGCCCCAAGAGACCCAGTACTTC. Supplemented by reference TRBV9 and TRBJ2-5, the full variable domain reads DSGVTQTPKHLITATGQRVTLRCSPRSGDLSVYWYQQSLDQGLQFLIQYYNGEERAKGNILERFSAQQFPDLHSELNLSSLELGDSALYFCASSPSGQPQETQYFGPGTRLLVL.

The V and J genes are TRBV29-1 and TRBJ1-1; D gene ambiguous. The germline V gene has CDR1 SQVTM and CDR2 ANQGSEA. The V gene lost 4 bases and the J gene lost 5 bases, with 14 bases spanning the gap. The CDR3 runs 13 residues. Here the CDR3 DNA reads TGCAGCGTTGTCAAGGGTTCTGCGACTGAAGCTTTCTTT. Protein sequence: CSVVKGSATEAFF. Full variable domain (outside the CDR3, taken from reference TRBV29-1 and TRBJ1-1): SAVISQKPSRDICQRGTSLTIQCQVDSQVTMMFWYRQQPGQSLTLIATANQGSEATYESGFVIDKFPISRPNLTFSTLTVSNMSPEDSSIYLCSVVKGSATEAFFGQGTRLTVV.

This clone was seen a handful of times. The gene calls are TRBV29-1 and TRBJ1-6; D uncertain. CDR3 length equals 11 residues. Per germline, CDR1 SQVTM and CDR2 ANQGSEA. V was pared by 3 bases and J by 7 bases, with 4 bases between. Written as DNA, the CDR3 is TGCAGCGTTGAGAGGAATTCACCCCTCCACTTT. Amino acids: CSVERNSPLHF. The whole variable domain, remainder taken from reference TRBV29-1 and TRBJ1-6, is SAVISQKPSRDICQRGTSLTIQCQVDSQVTMMFWYRQQPGQSLTLIATANQGSEATYESGFVIDKFPISRPNLTFSTLTVSNMSPEDSSIYLCSVERNSPLHFGNGTRLTVT.

The rearrangement uses TRBV9 and TRBJ1-6; 11 bases fit TRBD1. In germline, CDR1 is SGDLS, CDR2 YYNGEE. The CDR3 loop spans 15 amino acids. The J segment lost 11 bases and the V segment lost 3 bases, leaving 7 bases of the junction unmatched. CDR3 amino acids: CASSAGQGAPAPLHF. The DNA of the CDR3 is TGTGCCAGCAGCGCAGGACAGGGGGCGCCGGCACCCCTCCACTTT.

The chain recombines TRBV19 with TRBJ1-5, with D unresolved. Germline CDR1 is LNHDA and CDR2 is SQIVND (reference sequence). Trimming pared 7 bases from V and 7 bases from J, leaving 14 bases between. The CDR3 consists of 13 residues. CDR3 region: CASKVGVNQPQHF. The CDR3, as DNA: TGTGCCAGTAAGGTCGGGGTGAACCAGCCCCAGCATTTT.

The chain joins TRBV5-4 to TRBJ2-1, with 9 bases identical to TRBD1. The J segment lost 9 bases and the V segment lost 0 bases, leaving 4 bases of the junction unmatched. CDR3 length equals 14 residues. Germline CDR1 reads SGHNT; CDR2 reads YYREEE (reference sequence). CDR3 in amino acids: CASSLDRGHTEQFF. As DNA, the CDR3 is TGTGCCAGCAGCTTGGACAGGGGGCACACTGAGCAGTTCTTC.

The V call is TRBV30, the J call TRBJ2-7; 9 nucleotides line up with TRBD1. Losses at the gene ends were 1 base for V and 4 bases for J; bases not matched to a gene: 8. The CDR3 is made up of 15 amino acids. Per the germline V gene, CDR1 is GTSNPN and CDR2 is SVGIG (reference sequence). CDR3 sequence reads: CAWSGKGQGNYEQYF. CDR3 bases: TGTGCCTGGAGTGGAAAAGGACAGGGGAATTACGAGCAGTACTTC.

As concerns this clone: The same CDR3 arises from other DNA sequences in this sample as well. The chain couples TRBV29-1 to TRBJ1-5; perhaps TRBD1 as D (5 bases). CDR1 is SQVTM and CDR2 is ANQGSEA in the germline V gene. The CDR3 extends over 14 amino acids. Trimming pared 0 bases from V and 4 bases from J, leaving 10 bases between. The CDR3 sequence is CSVEEGRGNQPQHF. The CDR3 nucleotides are TGCAGCGTTGAAGAGGGTCGGGGGAATCAGCCCCAGCATTTT.

The J gene is TRBJ1-1, the V gene TRBV7-3; 12 bases align to TRBD1. V lost 5 bases and J lost 5; bases outside the gene matches: 6. CDR3 length equals 15 residues. Germline CDR1 and CDR2: SGHTA and FQGTGA. The CDR3 spells CASSPRDRGRTEAFF. In DNA, the CDR3 is TGTGCCAGCAGCCCCCGGGACAGGGGGCGGACTGAAGCTTTCTTT.

This clone was counted only a few times. J is TRBJ2-2 and V is TRBV5-1; 10 bases fit TRBD2. V lost 1 base and J lost 4; bases outside the gene matches: 1. Germline CDR1 SGHRS, CDR2 YFSETQ. The CDR3 contains 15 residues. CDR3 region: CASSLPSGSTGELFF. As DNA, the CDR3 is TGCGCCAGCAGCTTGCCTAGCGGGAGCACCGGGGAGCTGTTTTTT.

CDR3 sequence reads: CASSQKGGDSKNIQYF. Written as DNA, the CDR3 is TGCGCCAGCAGCCAAAAAGGGGGGGATAGCAAAAACATTCAGTACTTC. The chain is built from TRBV4-1 and TRBJ2-4, with D perhaps matching TRBD2 (7 bases). CDR1 and CDR2 (germline): MGHRA, YSYEKL. Trimming removed 2 bases from V and 3 bases from J, with 14 bases in between. The CDR3 contains 16 residues.

This clone came up a few times. The chain employs TRBV5-4 and TRBJ2-3, with a tentative D call TRBD2 (5 bases). Germline lookup yields CDR1 SGHNT and CDR2 YYREEE (reference sequence). This CDR3 has 18 residues. Trimming stripped 4 bases from V and 0 bases from J, with 21 bases between. CDR3 DNA sequence: TGTGCCAGCAGCGACCCACTGAGACTACAAAAAAGCACAGATACGCAGTATTTT. Translation: CASSDPLRLQKSTDTQYF.

This clone has a handful of counts. CDR3 in amino acids: CASSYTPYTDTQYF. CDR3 DNA sequence: TGTGCCAGCAGTTACACGCCCTACACAGATACGCAGTATTTT. The chain recombines TRBV6-6 with TRBJ2-3; the D is unclear. The CDR3 spans 14 residues. V gave up 2 bases and J gave up 2 bases, with 8 bases separating them. Per the germline V gene, CDR1 is MNHNY and CDR2 is SVGAGI (reference sequence).

The chain has TRBV6-1 and TRBJ2-3, with D possibly matching TRBD1 (6 bases). The CDR3 runs 15 residues. Trimming left V 6 bases short and J 3 bases short, with 16 bases between. Germline lookup yields CDR1 MNHNS and CDR2 SASEGT. The CDR3 sequence is CASSDPGQTTDTQYF. CDR3 bases: TGTGCCAGCAGCGACCCGGGACAAACTACAGATACGCAGTATTTT.

The chain recombines TRBV6-6 with TRBJ2-5; 9 bases map to TRBD1. The J segment lost 5 bases and the V segment lost 2 bases, leaving 9 bases of the junction unmatched. This CDR3 comprises 16 residues. Germline loops: CDR1 MNHNY, CDR2 SVGAGI (reference sequence). Written as DNA, the CDR3 is TGTGCCAGCAGTTACGGGGGACAGGGAGTGAGGGAGACCCAGTACTTC. Translating it yields CASSYGGQGVRETQYF.